The 10 T cell receptor beta chains reported below all come from one sample, sequenced in a study of neurological immune-mediated disorders. TCRdb reanalysed the 5' RACE reads using MiXCR and keeps one entry per CDR3 protein. In the table there are about 38,000 distinct CDR3 sequences, 7% to 8.5% of which are singletons. Sequencing was performed on CD4+ T cells from blood. The receptor source for this set is a man between 45 and 60 years old in good health.

CDR3 DNA sequence: TGTGCCAGCAGCTCCCCCACAGGCACCCCAACTAATGAAAAACTGTTTTTT. Protein sequence: CASSSPTGTPTNEKLFF. The V and J genes are TRBV7-9 and TRBJ1-4, with TRBD1 as a possible D gene (5 bases). Germline CDR1 reads SEHNR; CDR2 reads FQNEAQ (reference sequence). This CDR3 region has 17 residues. Trimming stripped 4 bases from V and 0 bases from J, with 15 bases between.

This clonotype was counted many times. The chain uses TRBV18 and TRBJ2-7, with TRBD2 identical over 8 bases. Looked up from germline, CDR1 is KGHSH and CDR2 is LQKENI. The CDR3 has 15 amino acids. The J segment lost 0 bases and the V segment lost 3 bases, leaving 4 bases of the junction unmatched. The CDR3 bases are TGTGCCAGCTCACCGAGCGGGGGCCTCTCCTACGAGCAGTACTTC. The encoded protein is CASSPSGGLSYEQYF.

This clonotype was seen many times. The chain employs TRBV7-2 and TRBJ2-3; 9 bases are shared with TRBD1. The germline V gene has CDR1 SGHTA and CDR2 FQGNSA. V dropped 5 bases and J dropped 3; count of bases not matched to a gene: 6. CDR3 length equals 15 residues. The CDR3 DNA reads as TGTGCCAGCAGCCGGGACAGGGATCGGACAGATACGCAGTATTTT. Its protein product is CASSRDRDRTDTQYF.

J is TRBJ2-5 and V is TRBV21-1; the D segment call TRBD2 is taken from the table without a DNA check. TRBV21-1 has pseudogene status. The CDR3 contains 17 residues. Written as DNA, the CDR3 is TGTGCCAGCAGCAAAGCAAGGTATGGCGGACTAATGGAGACCCAGTACTTC. Its protein product is CASSKARYGGLMETQYF.

V and J are TRBV20-1 and TRBJ2-3; 9 nucleotides match TRBD2. The CDR3 sequence is 16 residues long. The V gene's germline CDR1 is DFQATT and CDR2 SNEGSKA (reference sequence). With 2 bases clipped from V and 3 bases from J, the junction kept 9 bases outside the gene matches. DNA of the CDR3: TGCAGTGCTAGATCTTGGAGCGGGAGGACTACAGATACGCAGTATTTT. Residues: CSARSWSGRTTDTQYF.

V gene TRBV7-2 combines with J gene TRBJ2-3; a possible D gene is TRBD1 (6 bases). The length of the CDR3 is 15 residues. Per germline, CDR1 SGHTA and CDR2 FQGNSA. Trimming left V 1 base short and J 0 bases short, with 8 bases between. The CDR3 coding sequence is TGTGCCAGCAGCTTAGGTGGACAGAGCACAGATACGCAGTATTTT. Translation gives CASSLGGQSTDTQYF.

In this sample, this clonotype turned up many times. The rearrangement joins TRBV7-6 to TRBJ2-3, with TRBD1 matching over 10 bases. The germline V gene has CDR1 SGHVS and CDR2 FNYEAQ. After removal of 1 base from V and 6 bases from J, the junction contained 4 bases not matched to a gene. The CDR3 has 15 amino acids. CDR3: CASSLGQGAPDTQYF. The DNA of the CDR3 is TGTGCCAGCAGCTTAGGACAGGGGGCACCCGATACGCAGTATTTT.

This clonotype was found many times. The chain links TRBV20-1 to TRBJ2-1, with unresolved D. CDR3 size: 15 residues. Trimming removed 3 bases from V and 1 base from J, with 13 bases in between. The germline CDR1 and CDR2 sequences are DFQATT and SNEGSKA (reference sequence). CDR3 sequence reads: CSASMSSRSYNEQFF. The CDR3 coding sequence is TGCAGTGCTAGTATGTCCTCTCGTTCCTACAATGAGCAGTTCTTC.

This clonotype was observed many times. The chain employs TRBV3-1 and TRBJ2-5; 7 bases match TRBD2. J gave up 5 bases and V 8 bases, and 8 bases lay outside the gene matches. This CDR3 contains 13 residues. Germline CDR1 LGHDT, CDR2 YNNKEL (reference sequence). For the CDR3, the DNA is TGTGCCAGCTCGTCGTCCGGGAGGGAGACCCAGTACTTC. Translating gives CASSSSGRETQYF.

This clonotype has a count of ten or more. The chain employs TRBV5-1 and TRBJ2-1, with no clear D. This CDR3 has 13 residues. Germline V gene lookup returns CDR1 SGHRS and CDR2 YFSETQ. Trimming cost V 0 bases and J 4 bases, with 5 bases left between them. CDR3 DNA sequence: TGCGCCAGCAGCTTGGTTACATACAATGAGCAGTTCTTC. Protein sequence: CASSLVTYNEQFF.